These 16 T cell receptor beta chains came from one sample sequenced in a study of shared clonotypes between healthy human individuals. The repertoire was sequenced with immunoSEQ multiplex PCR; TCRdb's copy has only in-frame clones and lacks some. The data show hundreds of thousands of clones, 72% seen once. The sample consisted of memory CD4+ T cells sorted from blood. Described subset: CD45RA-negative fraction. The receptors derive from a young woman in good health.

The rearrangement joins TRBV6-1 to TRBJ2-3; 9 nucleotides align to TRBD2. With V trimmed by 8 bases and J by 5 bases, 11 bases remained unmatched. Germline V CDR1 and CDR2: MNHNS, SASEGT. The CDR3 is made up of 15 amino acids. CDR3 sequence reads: CASRGASGTEDTQYF. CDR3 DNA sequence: TGTGCCAGCCGGGGGGCTAGCGGGACGGAAGATACGCAGTATTTT.

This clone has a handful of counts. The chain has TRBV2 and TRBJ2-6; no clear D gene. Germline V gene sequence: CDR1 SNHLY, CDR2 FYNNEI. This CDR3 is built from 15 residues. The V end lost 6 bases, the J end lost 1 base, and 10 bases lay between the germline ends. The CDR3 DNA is TGTGCCAGCAGCGCCACGTGGTCTGGGGCCAACGTCCTGACTTTC. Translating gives CASSATWSGANVLTF.

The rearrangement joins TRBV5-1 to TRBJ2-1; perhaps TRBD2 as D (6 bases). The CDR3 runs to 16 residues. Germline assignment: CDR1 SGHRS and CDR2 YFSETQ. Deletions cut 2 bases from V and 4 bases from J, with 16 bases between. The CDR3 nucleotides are TGCGCCAGCAGCTTAGGGCGGGATCGCATTTACAATGAGCAGTTCTTC. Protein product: CASSLGRDRIYNEQFF.

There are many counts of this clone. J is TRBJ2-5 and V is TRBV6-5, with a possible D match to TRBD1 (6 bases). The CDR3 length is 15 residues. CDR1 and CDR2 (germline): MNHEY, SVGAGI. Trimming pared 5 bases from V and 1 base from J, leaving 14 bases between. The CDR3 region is CASSPWGTTQETQYF. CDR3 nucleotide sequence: TGTGCCAGCAGTCCCTGGGGGACAACCCAAGAGACCCAGTACTTC.

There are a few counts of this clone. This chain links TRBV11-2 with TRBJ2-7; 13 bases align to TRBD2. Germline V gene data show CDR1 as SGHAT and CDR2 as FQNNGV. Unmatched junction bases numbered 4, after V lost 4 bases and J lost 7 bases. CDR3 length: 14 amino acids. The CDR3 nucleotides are TGTGCCAGCAGCTGGACTAGCGGGAGTGGTGAGCAGTACTTC. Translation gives CASSWTSGSGEQYF.

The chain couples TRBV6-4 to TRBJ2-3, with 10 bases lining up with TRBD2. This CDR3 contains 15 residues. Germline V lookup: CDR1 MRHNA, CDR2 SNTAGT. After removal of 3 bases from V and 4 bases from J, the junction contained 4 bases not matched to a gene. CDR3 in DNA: TGTGCCAGCAGTGAGCTAGCGGGAGTGTCAGATACGCAGTATTTT. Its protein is CASSELAGVSDTQYF.

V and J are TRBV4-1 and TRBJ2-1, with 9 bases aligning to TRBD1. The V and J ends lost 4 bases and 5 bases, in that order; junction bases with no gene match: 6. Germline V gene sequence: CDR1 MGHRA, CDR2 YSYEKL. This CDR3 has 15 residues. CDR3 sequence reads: CASSRRTGDHNEQFF. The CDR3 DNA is TGCGCCAGCAGCCGGCGGACAGGGGACCACAATGAGCAGTTCTTC.

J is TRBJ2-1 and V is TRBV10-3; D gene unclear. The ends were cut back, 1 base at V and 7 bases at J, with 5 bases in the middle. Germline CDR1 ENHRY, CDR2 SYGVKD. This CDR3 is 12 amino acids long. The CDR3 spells CAISELVNEQFF. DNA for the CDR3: TGTGCCATCAGTGAGTTAGTTAATGAGCAGTTCTTC.

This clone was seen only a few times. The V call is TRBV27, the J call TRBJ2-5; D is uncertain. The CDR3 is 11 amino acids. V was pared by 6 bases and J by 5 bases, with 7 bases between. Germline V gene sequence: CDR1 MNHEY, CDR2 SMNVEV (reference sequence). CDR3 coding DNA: TGTGCCAGCAGCCGGCCGGAGACCCAGTACTTC. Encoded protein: CASSRPETQYF.

The CDR3 DNA reads as TGTGCCAGCAGTTACAGCCCCGATCAGCCCCAGCATTTT. This encodes CASSYSPDQPQHF. This chain joins TRBV28 and TRBJ1-5; D gene uncertain. Trimming pared 4 bases from V and 5 bases from J, leaving 9 bases between. This CDR3 region has 13 residues. Germline V gene sequence: CDR1 MDHEN, CDR2 SYDVKM.

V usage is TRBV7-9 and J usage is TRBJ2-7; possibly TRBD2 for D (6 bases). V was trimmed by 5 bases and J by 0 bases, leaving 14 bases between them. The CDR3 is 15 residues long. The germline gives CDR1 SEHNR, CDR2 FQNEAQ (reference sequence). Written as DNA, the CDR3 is TGTGCCAGCAGCCCGGGACTTTCGAGCTCCTACGAGCAGTACTTC. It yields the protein CASSPGLSSSYEQYF.

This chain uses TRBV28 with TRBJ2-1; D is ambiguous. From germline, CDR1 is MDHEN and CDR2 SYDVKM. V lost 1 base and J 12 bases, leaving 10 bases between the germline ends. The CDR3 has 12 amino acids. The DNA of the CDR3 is TGTGCCAGCAGTTTATCCGAAGGCGGGCAGTTCTTC. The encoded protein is CASSLSEGGQFF. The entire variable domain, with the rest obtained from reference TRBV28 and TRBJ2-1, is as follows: DVKVTQSSRYLVKRTGEKVFLECVQDMDHENMFWYRQDPGLGLRLIYFSYDVKMKEKGDIPEGYSVSREKKERFSLILESASTNQTSMYLCASSLSEGGQFFGPGTRLTVL.

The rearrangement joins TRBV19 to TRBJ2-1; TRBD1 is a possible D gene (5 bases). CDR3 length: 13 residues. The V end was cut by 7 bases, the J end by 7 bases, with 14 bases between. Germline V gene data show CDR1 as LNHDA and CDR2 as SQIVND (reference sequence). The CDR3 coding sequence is TGTGCCAGTACCCAGGTGGCAGGGAATGAGCAGTTCTTC. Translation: CASTQVAGNEQFF.

The CDR3 bases are TGTGCCAGCAGTTTAAGTGAGAACCCCCATGGCTACACCTTC. This sequence encodes CASSLSENPHGYTF. The chain has TRBV27 and TRBJ1-2; D is ambiguous. V lost 2 bases and J 6 bases, leaving 13 bases between the germline ends. Germline V gene sequence: CDR1 MNHEY, CDR2 SMNVEV (reference sequence). The CDR3 runs 14 residues.

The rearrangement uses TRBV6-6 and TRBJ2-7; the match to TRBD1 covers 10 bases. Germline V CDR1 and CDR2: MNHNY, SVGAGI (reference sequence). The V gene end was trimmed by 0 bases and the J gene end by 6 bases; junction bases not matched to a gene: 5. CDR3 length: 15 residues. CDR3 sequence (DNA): TGTGCCAGCAGTTACTCAATCCGGACAGGGGGCGAGCAGTACTTC. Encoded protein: CASSYSIRTGGEQYF.

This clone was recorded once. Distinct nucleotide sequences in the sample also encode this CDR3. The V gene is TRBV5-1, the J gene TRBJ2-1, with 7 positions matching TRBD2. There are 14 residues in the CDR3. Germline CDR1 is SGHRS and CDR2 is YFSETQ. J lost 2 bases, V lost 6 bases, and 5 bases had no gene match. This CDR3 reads CASKLAGAYNEQFF. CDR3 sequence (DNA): TGCGCCAGCAAATTAGCGGGCGCCTACAATGAGCAGTTCTTC.